This TCR beta chain was found in a study of regulatory T cells in long-lasting Graves disease. This clonotype was counted a single time. Its antigen is as yet unknown. The CDR3 consists of 16 residues. Trimming cost V 4 bases and J 3 bases; bases outside gene matches: 5. Germline V CDR1 and CDR2: ENHRY, SYGVKD. General study points: Only a small sample size was used, which may have cut accuracy. Thyroid tissue was not studied; only peripheral blood was. Persistent Graves' cases showed lower TCR diversity than newly diagnosed cases.

Through Arm-PCR of CDR3 regions and iRepertoire HTBI primers, TCR beta libraries were built. TCRdb ran MiXCR on the multiplex PCR reads and lists one entry per CDR3 protein. This table has approximately 400,000 distinct CDR3 sequences, more than 20% appearing once. Described time point: persistent/refractory GD, antithyroid drugs over 5 years with positive TRAb. With RNA extracted from PBMCs as input, the TCR library was made. This chain uses TRBV10-3 with TRBJ2-3; 12 bases match TRBD2. This material consisted of peripheral blood mononuclear cells (PBMCs), taken when the disease was refractory, from a patient treated with antithyroid drugs. This TCR derives from a woman in her thirties or forties with Graves disease. The CDR3 reads CAISGVLAGGTDTQYF. CDR3 nucleotides: TGTGCCATCAGTGGGGTTCTAGCGGGGGGGACAGATACGCAGTATTTT.